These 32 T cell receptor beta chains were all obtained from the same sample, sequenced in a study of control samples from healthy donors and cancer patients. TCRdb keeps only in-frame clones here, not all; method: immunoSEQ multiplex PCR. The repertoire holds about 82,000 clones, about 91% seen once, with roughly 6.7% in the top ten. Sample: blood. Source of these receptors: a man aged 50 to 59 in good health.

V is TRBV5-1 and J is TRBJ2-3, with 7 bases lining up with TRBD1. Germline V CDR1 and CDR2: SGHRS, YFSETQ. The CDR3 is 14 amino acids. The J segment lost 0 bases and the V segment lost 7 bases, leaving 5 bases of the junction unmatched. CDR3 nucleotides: TGCGCCAGCTTTAACAGGGGAAGCACAGATACGCAGTATTTT. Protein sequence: CASFNRGSTDTQYF.

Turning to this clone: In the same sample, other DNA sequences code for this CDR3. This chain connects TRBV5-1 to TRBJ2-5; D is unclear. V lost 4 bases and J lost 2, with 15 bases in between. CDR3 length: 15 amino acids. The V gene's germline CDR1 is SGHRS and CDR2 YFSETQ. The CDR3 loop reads CASSLVLRQQETQYF. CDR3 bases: TGCGCCAGCAGCCTGGTGTTAAGGCAACAAGAGACCCAGTACTTC.

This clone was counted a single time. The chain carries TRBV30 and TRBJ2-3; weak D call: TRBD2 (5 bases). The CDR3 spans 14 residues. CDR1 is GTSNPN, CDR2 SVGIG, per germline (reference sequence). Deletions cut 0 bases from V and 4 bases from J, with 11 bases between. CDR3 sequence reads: CAWSVRRVADTQYF. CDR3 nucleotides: TGTGCCTGGAGTGTAAGGCGGGTAGCAGATACGCAGTATTTT. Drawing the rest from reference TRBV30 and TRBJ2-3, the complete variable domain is SQTIHQWPATLVQPVGSPLSLECTVEGTSNPNLYWYRQAAGRGLQLLFYSVGIGQISSEVPQNLSASRPQDRQFILSSKKLLLSDSGFYLCAWSVRRVADTQYFGPGTRLTVL.

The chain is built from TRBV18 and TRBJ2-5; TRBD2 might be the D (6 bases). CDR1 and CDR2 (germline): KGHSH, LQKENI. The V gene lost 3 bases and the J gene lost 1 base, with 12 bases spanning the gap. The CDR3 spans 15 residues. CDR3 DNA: TGTGCCAGCTCACCTCCGGCGGGACTCCAAGAGACCCAGTACTTC. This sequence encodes CASSPPAGLQETQYF.

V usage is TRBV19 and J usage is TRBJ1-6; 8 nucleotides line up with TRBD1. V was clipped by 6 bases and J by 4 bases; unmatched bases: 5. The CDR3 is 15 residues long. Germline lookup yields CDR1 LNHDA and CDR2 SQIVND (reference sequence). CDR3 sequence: CASRTGEIYNSPLHF. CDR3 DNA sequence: TGTGCCAGTAGGACAGGGGAGATATATAATTCACCCCTCCACTTT.

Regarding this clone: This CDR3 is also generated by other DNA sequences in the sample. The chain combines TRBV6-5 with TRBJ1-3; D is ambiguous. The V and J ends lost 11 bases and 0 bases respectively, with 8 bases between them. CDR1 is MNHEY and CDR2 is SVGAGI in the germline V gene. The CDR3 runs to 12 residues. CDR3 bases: TGTGCCTCGCGGAGCTCTGGAAACACCATATATTTT. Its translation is CASRSSGNTIYF.

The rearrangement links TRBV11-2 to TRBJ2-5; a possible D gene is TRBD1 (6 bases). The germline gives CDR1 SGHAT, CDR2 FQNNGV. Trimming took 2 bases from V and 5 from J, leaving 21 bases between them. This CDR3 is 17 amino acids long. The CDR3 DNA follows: TGTGCCAGCAGCTTATTTTCTATCCGGGACAAGTCTGAGACCCAGTACTTC. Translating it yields CASSLFSIRDKSETQYF.

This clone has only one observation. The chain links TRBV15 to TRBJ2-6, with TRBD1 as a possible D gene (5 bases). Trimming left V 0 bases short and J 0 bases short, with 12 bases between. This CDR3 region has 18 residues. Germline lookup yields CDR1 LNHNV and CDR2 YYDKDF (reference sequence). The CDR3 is CATSRDWGRASGANVLTF. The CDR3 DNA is TGTGCCACCAGCAGAGATTGGGGCAGAGCCTCTGGGGCCAACGTCCTGACTTTC.

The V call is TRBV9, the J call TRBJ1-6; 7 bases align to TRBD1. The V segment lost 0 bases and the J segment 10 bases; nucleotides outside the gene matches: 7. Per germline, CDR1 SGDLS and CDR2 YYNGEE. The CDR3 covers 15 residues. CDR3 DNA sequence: TGTGCCAGCAGCGTAGGTGAGACAGGGAGGTCACCCCTCCACTTT. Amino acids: CASSVGETGRSPLHF.

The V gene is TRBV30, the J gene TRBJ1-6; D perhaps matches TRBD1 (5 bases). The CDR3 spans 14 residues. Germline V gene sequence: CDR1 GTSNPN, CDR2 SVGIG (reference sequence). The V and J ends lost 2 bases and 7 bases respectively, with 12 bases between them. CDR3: CAWSNGRENSPLHF. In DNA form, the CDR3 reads TGTGCCTGGAGTAATGGCAGGGAAAATTCACCCCTCCACTTT.

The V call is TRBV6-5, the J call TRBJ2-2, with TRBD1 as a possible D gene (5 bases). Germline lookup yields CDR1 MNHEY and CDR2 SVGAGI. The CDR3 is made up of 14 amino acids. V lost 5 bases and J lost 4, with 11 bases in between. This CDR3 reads CASSTSGLTGELFF. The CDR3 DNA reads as TGTGCCAGCAGTACCTCAGGGCTCACCGGGGAGCTGTTTTTT.

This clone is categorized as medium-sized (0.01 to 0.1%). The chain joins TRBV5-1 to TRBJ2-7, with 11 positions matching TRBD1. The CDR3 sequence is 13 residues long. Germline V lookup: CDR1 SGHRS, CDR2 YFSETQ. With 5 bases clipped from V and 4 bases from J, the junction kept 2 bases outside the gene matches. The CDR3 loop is CASRGDRGYEQYF. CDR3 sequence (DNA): TGCGCCAGCAGAGGGGACAGGGGGTACGAGCAGTACTTC.

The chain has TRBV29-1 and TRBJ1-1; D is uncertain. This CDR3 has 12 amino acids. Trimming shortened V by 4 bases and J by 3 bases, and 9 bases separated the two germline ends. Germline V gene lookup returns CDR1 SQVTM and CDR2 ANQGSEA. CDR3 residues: CSVGRAYTEAFF. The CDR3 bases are TGCAGCGTTGGTAGGGCCTACACTGAAGCTTTCTTT.

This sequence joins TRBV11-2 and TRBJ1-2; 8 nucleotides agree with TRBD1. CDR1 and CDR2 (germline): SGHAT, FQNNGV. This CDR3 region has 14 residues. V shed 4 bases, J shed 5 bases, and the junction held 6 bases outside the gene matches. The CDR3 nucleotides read TGTGCCAGCAGCTCCCAGGGGGCGCGGTATGGCTACACCTTC. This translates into CASSSQGARYGYTF.

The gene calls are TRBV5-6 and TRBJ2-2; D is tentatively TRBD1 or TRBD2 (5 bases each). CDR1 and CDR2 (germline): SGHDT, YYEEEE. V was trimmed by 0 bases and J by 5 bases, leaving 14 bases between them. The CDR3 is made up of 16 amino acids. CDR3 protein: CASSLVRAGGTGELFF. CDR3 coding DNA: TGTGCCAGCAGCTTGGTCAGGGCTGGGGGTACCGGGGAGCTGTTTTTT.

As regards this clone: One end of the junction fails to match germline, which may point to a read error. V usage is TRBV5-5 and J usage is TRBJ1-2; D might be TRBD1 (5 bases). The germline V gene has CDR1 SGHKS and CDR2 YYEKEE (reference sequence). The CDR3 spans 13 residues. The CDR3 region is CASNLRGNYGYTF. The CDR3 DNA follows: TGTGCCAGCAACTTGCGGGGGAACTATGGCTACACCTTC.

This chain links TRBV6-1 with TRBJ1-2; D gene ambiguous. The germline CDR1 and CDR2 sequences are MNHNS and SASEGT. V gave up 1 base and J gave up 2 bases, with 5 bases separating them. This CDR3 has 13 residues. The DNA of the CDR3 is TGTGCCAGCAGTGAAGTACAGAACTATGGCTACACCTTC. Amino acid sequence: CASSEVQNYGYTF.

DNA of the CDR3: TGTGCCAGCAGCGTAAGGGTTTTGGGCTCGGACGGGGAGCTGTTTTTT. It specifies CASSVRVLGSDGELFF. V and J are TRBV9 and TRBJ2-2; no reliable D call. Trimming removed 1 base from V and 7 bases from J, with 17 bases in between. The CDR3 contains 16 residues. Germline V gene data show CDR1 as SGDLS and CDR2 as YYNGEE.

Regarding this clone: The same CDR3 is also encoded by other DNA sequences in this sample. The chain's CDR3 is CASSIQRNTEAFF. The CDR3 region has the DNA TGTGCCAGTAGTATTCAGAGGAACACTGAAGCTTTCTTT. V usage is TRBV19 and J usage is TRBJ1-1; D unresolved. V shed 3 bases and J shed 1 base, with 6 bases lying between them. In germline, CDR1 is LNHDA, CDR2 SQIVND (reference sequence). The CDR3 is 13 residues long.

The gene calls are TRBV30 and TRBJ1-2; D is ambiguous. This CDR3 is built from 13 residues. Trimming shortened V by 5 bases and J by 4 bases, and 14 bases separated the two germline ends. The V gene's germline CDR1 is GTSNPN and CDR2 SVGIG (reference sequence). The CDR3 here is CAWFSRSGYGYTF. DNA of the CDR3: TGTGCCTGGTTTTCTCGGAGTGGCTATGGCTACACCTTC.

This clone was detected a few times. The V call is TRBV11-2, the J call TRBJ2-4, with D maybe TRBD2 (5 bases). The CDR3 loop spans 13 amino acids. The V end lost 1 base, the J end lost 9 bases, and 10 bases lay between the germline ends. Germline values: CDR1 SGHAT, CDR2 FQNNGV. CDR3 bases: TGTGCCAGCAGCTTAGTTGGACTTGGCATTCAGTACTTC. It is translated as CASSLVGLGIQYF.

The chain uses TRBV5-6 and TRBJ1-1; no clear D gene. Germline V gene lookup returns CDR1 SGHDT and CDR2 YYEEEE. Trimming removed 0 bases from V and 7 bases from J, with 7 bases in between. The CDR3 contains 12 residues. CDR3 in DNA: TGTGCCAGCAGCTTGGCCGTCGGTGAAGCTTTCTTT. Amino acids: CASSLAVGEAFF.

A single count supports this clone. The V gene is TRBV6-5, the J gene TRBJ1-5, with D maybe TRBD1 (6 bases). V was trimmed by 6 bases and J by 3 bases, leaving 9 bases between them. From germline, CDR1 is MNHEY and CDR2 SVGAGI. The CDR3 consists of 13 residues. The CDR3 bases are TGTGCCAGCAGGGACAGCCCCAATCAGCCCCAGCATTTT. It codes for CASRDSPNQPQHF.

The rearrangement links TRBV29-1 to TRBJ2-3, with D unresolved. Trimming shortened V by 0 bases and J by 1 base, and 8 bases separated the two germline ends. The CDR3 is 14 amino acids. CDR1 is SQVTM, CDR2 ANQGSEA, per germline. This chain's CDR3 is CSVEDLEGTDTQYF. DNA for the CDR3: TGCAGCGTTGAAGATTTAGAGGGCACAGATACGCAGTATTTT.

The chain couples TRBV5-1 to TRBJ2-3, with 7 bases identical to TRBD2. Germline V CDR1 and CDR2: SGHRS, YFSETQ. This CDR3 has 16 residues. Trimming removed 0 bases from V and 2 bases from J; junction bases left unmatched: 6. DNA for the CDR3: TGCGCCAGCAGCTTGGCCAGCGGGGCCCCCACAGATACGCAGTATTTT. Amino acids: CASSLASGAPTDTQYF.

The CDR3 spells CASSIDDRGWGTEAFF. Here the CDR3 DNA reads TGTGCCAGTAGTATAGACGACAGGGGCTGGGGCACTGAAGCTTTCTTT. The rearrangement links TRBV19 to TRBJ1-1, with 8 bases lining up with TRBD1. Losses at the gene ends were 0 bases for V and 4 bases for J; bases not matched to a gene: 7. Looked up from germline, CDR1 is LNHDA and CDR2 is SQIVND (reference sequence). The CDR3 extends over 16 amino acids.

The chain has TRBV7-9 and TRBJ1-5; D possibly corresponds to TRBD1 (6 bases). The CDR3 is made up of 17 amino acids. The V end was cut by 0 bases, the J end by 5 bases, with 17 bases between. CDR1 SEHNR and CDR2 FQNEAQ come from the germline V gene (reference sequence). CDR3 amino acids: CASSLADSSHGDQPQHF. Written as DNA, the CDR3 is TGTGCCAGCAGCTTAGCGGACAGCTCTCACGGGGATCAGCCCCAGCATTTT.

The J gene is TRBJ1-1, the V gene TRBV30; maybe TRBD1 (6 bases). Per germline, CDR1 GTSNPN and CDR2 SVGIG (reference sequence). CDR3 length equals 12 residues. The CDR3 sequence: CARGAEDTEAFF. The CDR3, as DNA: TGTGCTCGGGGGGCGGAGGACACTGAAGCTTTCTTT.

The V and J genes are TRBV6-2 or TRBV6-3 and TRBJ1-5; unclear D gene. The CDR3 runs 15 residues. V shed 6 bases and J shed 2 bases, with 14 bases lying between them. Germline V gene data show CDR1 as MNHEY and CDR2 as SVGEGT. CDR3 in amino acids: CASSDTVFGNQPQHF. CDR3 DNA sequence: TGTGCCAGCAGCGACACAGTCTTCGGCAATCAGCCCCAGCATTTT.

The CDR3 loop reads CASSINRDQPQHF. The CDR3 region has the DNA TGTGCCAGTAGTATAAACAGGGACCAGCCCCAGCATTTT. V and J are TRBV19 and TRBJ1-5; a weak D match, TRBD1 (6 bases). The V gene lost 2 bases and the J gene lost 7 bases, with 9 bases spanning the gap. This CDR3 has 13 amino acids. Germline-derived CDR1 and CDR2 are LNHDA and SQIVND (reference sequence).

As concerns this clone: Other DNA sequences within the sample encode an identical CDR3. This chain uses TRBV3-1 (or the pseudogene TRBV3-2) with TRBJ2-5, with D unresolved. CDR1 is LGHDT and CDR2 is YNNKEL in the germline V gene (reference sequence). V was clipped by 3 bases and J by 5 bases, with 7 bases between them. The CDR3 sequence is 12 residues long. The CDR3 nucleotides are TGTGCCAGCAGCCACCCCAGGGAGACCCAGTACTTC. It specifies CASSHPRETQYF.

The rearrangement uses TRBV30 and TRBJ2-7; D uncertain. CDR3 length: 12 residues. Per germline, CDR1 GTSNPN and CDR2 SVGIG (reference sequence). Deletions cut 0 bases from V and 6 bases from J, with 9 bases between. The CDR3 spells CAWSVRRCEQYF. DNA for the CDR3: TGTGCCTGGAGTGTACGGCGATGCGAGCAGTACTTC.